Listed below are T cell receptor beta chains from one sample, sequenced in a study of OX40 agonist ivuxolimab in advanced cancers. The protocol was immunoSEQ multiplex PCR, while the TCRdb copy is restricted to in-frame clones and leaves out a portion. The sample consists of 100,000 to 140,000 clones, 91% of them appearing once. The material was CD4+ or CD8+ T cells sorted from blood, obtained in a trial of the OX40 agonist ivuxolimab. Source of these receptors: an adult with an advanced solid tumor such as melanoma, head and neck, liver or kidney cancer. CDR3s include the opening cysteine and the closing phenylalanine or tryptophan. D genes are given only for firm matches. Clone size, where shown, is once, few, many, or a class for clones that have expanded.

cdr3_length d_call j_call v_call clone_size cdr3_aa cdr3_nt
10 . TRBJ1-1 TRBV6-5 . CASSVTEAFF TGTGCCAGCAGTGTCACTGAAGCTTTCTTT
13 . TRBJ2-4 TRBV6-1 . CASGDLRLDIQYF TGTGCCAGCGGGGACTTGAGGTTGGACATTCAGTACTTC
17 TRBD2 TRBJ2-1 TRBV27 . CASSLYYGGSIYNEQFF TGTGCCAGCAGTTTGTATTACGGGGGGAGCATTTACAATGAGCAGTTCTTC
12 . TRBJ1-2 TRBV28 . CASSPLSHGYTF TGTGCCAGCAGCCCTCTTAGTCATGGCTACACCTTC
14 . TRBJ1-5 TRBV6-1 . CASSGRQSNQPQHF TGTGCCAGCAGTGGCCGACAGAGCAATCAGCCCCAGCATTTT
14 . TRBJ2-4 TRBV15 . CATSRDFERNIQYF TGTGCCACCAGCAGAGATTTCGAGAGAAACATTCAGTACTTC
13 . TRBJ2-3 TRBV19 . CASSMGRTDTQYF TGTGCCAGTAGTATGGGAAGAACAGATACGCAGTATTTT
17 . TRBJ1-3 TRBV19 . CASSTPRRGYSGNTIYF TGTGCCAGTAGTACCCCTAGGCGGGGCTACTCTGGAAACACCATATATTTT
13 . TRBJ2-1 TRBV6-1 . CASLAIGHNEQFF TGTGCCAGCTTGGCTATAGGGCACAATGAGCAGTTCTTC
16 . TRBJ1-3 TRBV19 . CASSTGTPSSGNTIYF TGTGCCAGTAGTACCGGGACGCCGAGCTCTGGAAACACCATATATTTT
12 . TRBJ1-2 TRBV25-1 . CASSEYAAGYTF TGTGCCAGCAGTGAATACGCGGCAGGCTACACCTTC
14 . TRBJ2-1 TRBV6-1 . CATRLRTMYNEQFF TGTGCCACCCGCCTGAGGACAATGTACAATGAGCAGTTCTTC
14 . TRBJ1-1 TRBV5-1 . CASSLEGGNTEAFF TGCGCCAGCAGCTTGGAGGGGGGGAACACTGAAGCTTTCTTT
13 . TRBJ1-1 TRBV6-1 . CASIHDRRHEAFF TGTGCCAGCATTCACGACAGGCGGCATGAAGCTTTCTTT
14 TRBD1 TRBJ2-5 TRBV5-1 once CASSLGQGMETQYF TGCGCCAGCAGCTTGGGACAGGGTATGGAGACCCAGTACTTC
15 TRBD1 TRBJ1-2 TRBV19 . CASSIVGQLNYGYTF TGTGCCAGTAGTATTGTGGGACAGCTGAACTATGGCTACACCTTC
13 . TRBJ1-6 TRBV5-6 . CASSWDKESPLHF TGTGCCAGCAGCTGGGACAAGGAATCACCCCTCCACTTT
13 . TRBJ1-4 TRBV7-2 . CASTLRGSEKLFF TGTGCCAGCACCTTGCGGGGCTCTGAAAAACTGTTTTTT
13 . TRBJ2-1 TRBV9 . CASSVDVPDEQFF TGTGCCAGCAGCGTCGACGTTCCGGATGAGCAGTTCTTC
13 TRBD1 TRBJ2-7 TRBV10-3 . CAIAQGAPSEQYF TGTGCCATCGCTCAGGGGGCCCCTTCCGAGCAGTACTTC